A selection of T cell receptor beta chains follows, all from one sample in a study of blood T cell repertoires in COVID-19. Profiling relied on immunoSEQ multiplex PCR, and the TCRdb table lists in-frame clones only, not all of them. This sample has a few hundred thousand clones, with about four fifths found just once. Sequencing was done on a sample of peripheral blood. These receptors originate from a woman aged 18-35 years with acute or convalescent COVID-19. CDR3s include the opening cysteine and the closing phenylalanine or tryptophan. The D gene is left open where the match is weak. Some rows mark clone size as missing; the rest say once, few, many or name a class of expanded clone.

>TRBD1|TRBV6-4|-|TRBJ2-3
TGTGCCAGCAGTGACTCCGGACAGGCAGCAGATACGCAGTATTTT
CASSDSGQAADTQYF
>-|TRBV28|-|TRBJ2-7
TGTGCCAGCAGTTTATGGGGGGCAGACGAGCAGTACTTC
CASSLWGADEQYF
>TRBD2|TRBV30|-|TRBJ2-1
TGTGCCTGGAGTTGGGTAGCGGGAGGCAATGAGCAGTTCTTC
CAWSWVAGGNEQFF
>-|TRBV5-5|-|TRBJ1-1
TGTGCCAGCAGCCCCGGACTCCTGAACACTGAAGCTTTCTTT
CASSPGLLNTEAFF
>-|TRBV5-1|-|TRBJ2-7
TGCGCCAGCAGCTTGTCGGCGGGGAGAACCTACGAGCAGTACTTC
CASSLSAGRTYEQYF
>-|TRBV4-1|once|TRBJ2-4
TGCGCCAGCAGCCAAGATCCCAGGGGGGAAGCCAAAAACATTCAGTACTTC
CASSQDPRGEAKNIQYF
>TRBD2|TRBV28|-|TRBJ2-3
TGTGCCAGCATTCTGGGACTAGCGGAAACAGATACGCAGTATTTT
CASILGLAETDTQYF
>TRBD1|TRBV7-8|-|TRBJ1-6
TGTGCCAGCAGCTCTGTGGACAGGGCTAATTCACCCCTCCACTTT
CASSSVDRANSPLHF
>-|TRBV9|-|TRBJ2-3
TGTGCCAGCAGCGTGGAGGGACTCAGTAGCACAGATACGCAGTATTTT
CASSVEGLSSTDTQYF
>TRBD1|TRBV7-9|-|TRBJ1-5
TGTGCCAGCAGTCGGACAGGGAACAATCAGCCCCAGCATTTT
CASSRTGNNQPQHF
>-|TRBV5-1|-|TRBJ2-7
TGCGCCAGCAGCTTGGTAGGCGGATCCTACGAGCAGTACTTC
CASSLVGGSYEQYF
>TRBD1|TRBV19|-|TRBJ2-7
TGTGCCAGTAGCCCCGGGACAGGCACCTACGAGCAGTACTTC
CASSPGTGTYEQYF
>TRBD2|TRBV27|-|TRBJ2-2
TGTGCCAGCAGTAGGACCGGGACTAGCGGGAGGGCCGGGGAGCTGTTTTTT
CASSRTGTSGRAGELFF
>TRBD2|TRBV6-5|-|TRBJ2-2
TGTGCCAGCATCAAAACTAGCGGTGGGGGGGAGCTGTTTTTT
CASIKTSGGGELFF
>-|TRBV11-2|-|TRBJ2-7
TGTGCCAGCAGCTCCCCGGGGGAGCAGTACTTC
CASSSPGEQYF
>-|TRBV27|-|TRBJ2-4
TGTGCCAGCAGTTTATCGCATAGCGGAGGGCGGGGAAACATTCAGTACTTC
CASSLSHSGGRGNIQYF
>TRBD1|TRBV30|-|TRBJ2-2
TGTGCCTGGAGTCTGACAGGGCGGACCGGGGAGCTGTTTTTT
CAWSLTGRTGELFF
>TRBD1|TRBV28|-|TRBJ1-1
TGTGCCAGCAGTCTCCGGACAGGTAGCGTGGCCACTGAAGCTTTCTTT
CASSLRTGSVATEAFF
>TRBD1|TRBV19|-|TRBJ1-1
TGTGCCAGTAGTATAGGACAGGGGGCTCCTGAAGCTTTCTTT
CASSIGQGAPEAFF
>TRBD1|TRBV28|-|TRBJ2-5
TGTGCCAGCAGTCCAAAACGACAGGGTGCGGGGACCCAGTACTTC
CASSPKRQGAGTQYF
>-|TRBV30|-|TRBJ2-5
TGTGCCTGGAGTGTGAAGGGGAGGGAGACCCAGTACTTC
CAWSVKGRETQYF
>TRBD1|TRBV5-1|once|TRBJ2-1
TGCGCCAGCAGCTCGGACAGGGGCTCCTACAATGAGCAGTTCTTC
CASSSDRGSYNEQFF
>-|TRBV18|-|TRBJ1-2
TGTGCCAGCTCACCGGCCAGGGACTATGGCTACACCTTC
CASSPARDYGYTF
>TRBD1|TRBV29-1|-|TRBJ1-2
TGCAGCGTTGACTGGACAGGGTCTAACTATGGCTACACCTTC
CSVDWTGSNYGYTF
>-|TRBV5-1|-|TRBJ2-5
TGCGCCAGCAGCTTGGGTTCCGCGGCAGGGTGGGGAGGCCAAGAGACCCAGTACTTC
CASSLGSAAGWGGQETQYF
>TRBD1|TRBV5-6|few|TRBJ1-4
TGTGCCAGCAGCCCGACAGGGGGGGATGAAAAACTGTTTTTT
CASSPTGGDEKLFF
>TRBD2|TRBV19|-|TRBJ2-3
TGTGCCAGTAGACCCCCCGGACTAGCGGATACGCAGTATTTT
CASRPPGLADTQYF
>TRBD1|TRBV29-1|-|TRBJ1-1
TGCAGCGTTGAGGTGGGACAGGGCACTGAAGCTTTCTTT
CSVEVGQGTEAFF
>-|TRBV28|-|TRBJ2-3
TGTGCCAGCAGTTTTGGCGGGACCCGCACAGATACGCAGTATTTT
CASSFGGTRTDTQYF
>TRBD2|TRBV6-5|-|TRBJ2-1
TGTGCCAGCAGAGAGACTAGCGGGGTCTACAATGAGCAGTTCTTC
CASRETSGVYNEQFF
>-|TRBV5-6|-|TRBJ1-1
TGTGCCAGCAGCCTACAGGGTGTTACGACTGAAGCTTTCTTT
CASSLQGVTTEAFF
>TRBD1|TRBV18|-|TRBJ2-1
TGTGCCAGCTCACTGCGACAGGGGGTTAATGAGCAGTTCTTC
CASSLRQGVNEQFF
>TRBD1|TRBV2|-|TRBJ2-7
TGTGCCAGCAGGGACACAGGGGCCGGCTACGAGCAGTACTTC
CASRDTGAGYEQYF
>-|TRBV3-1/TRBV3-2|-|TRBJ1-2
TGTGCCAGCAGCCCCGACCCTGACAGAGCCTATGGCTACACCTTC
CASSPDPDRAYGYTF
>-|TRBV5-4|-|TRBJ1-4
TGTGCCAGCAGCCTAGGGGGGGAGGGGACTAATGAAAAACTGTTTTTT
CASSLGGEGTNEKLFF
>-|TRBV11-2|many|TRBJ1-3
TGTGCCAGCAGCTTAATAATGGGAGGGACTGGAAACACCATATATTTT
CASSLIMGGTGNTIYF
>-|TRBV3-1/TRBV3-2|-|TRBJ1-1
TGTGCCAGCAGCCAAGATAATCGCAGGGCTGAAGCTTTCTTT
CASSQDNRRAEAFF
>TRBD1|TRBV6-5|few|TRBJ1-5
TGTGCCAGCAGTTACAACAGGGGATATCAGCCCCAGCATTTT
CASSYNRGYQPQHF
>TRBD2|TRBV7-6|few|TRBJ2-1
TGTGCCAGCAGCCCTGGCTCTAGCGGTATTAACAATGAGCAGTTCTTC
CASSPGSSGINNEQFF
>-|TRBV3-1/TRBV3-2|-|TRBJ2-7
TGTGCCAGCAGCCCCACAGCAGGGTCTCGAGGGCAGTACTTC
CASSPTAGSRGQYF
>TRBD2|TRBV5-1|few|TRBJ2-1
TGCGCCAGCAGCCCTACTAGCGGAGCCTTCTACAATGAGCAGTTCTTC
CASSPTSGAFYNEQFF
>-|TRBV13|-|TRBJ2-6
TGTGCCAGCAGCTTTTCCCGACAGTCCCGTTGGAGAAGGGCCAACGTCCTGACTTTC
CASSFSRQSRWRRANVLTF